This TCR beta chain was documented in a study of blood T cell repertoires in COVID-19. Overall study: Collection of acute and convalescent COVID-19 samples took place in the United States, Italy and Spain. From T cells, B-cell-depleted T cells, or PBMCs came the material, which was cDNA or gDNA.

Per the original data handling: Reference gene primer amplification in the assay estimated nucleated cell counts. TCRdb's table, derived via immunoSEQ multiplex PCR, lists solely in-frame clones and lacks some. V, J and clone size are taken as reported in that table, and D and trimming were inferred from the DNA itself. This sample has about 130,000 clones, with roughly four fifths found just once. The germline gives CDR1 SQVTM, CDR2 ANQGSEA. V was cut by 0 bases and J by 5 bases, with 13 bases left in between. This CDR3 spans 14 amino acids. The J gene is TRBJ1-1, the V gene TRBV29-1; no definite D call. The source of this sequence is a woman older than 75 with acute or convalescent COVID-19. Sequenced input: peripheral blood. CDR3: CSVEDWEENTEAFF. The CDR3 DNA is TGCAGCGTTGAAGATTGGGAGGAGAATACTGAAGCTTTCTTT.